A selection of T cell receptor beta chains follows, all from one sample in a study of blood T cell repertoires in COVID-19. Assay: immunoSEQ multiplex PCR; the TCRdb copy retains only in-frame clones and omits some. The sample shows about 18,000 clones, 80% to 90% of them seen only once. Specimen: peripheral blood. Receptor source: a human donor in a cohort sampled during active COVID-19. Each CDR3 is given without its conserved first and last residue. Fields, in order: V gene, D gene, J gene, CDR3 protein. The D gene is left open where the match is weak.

>TRBV7-2|.|TRBJ1-2
ASSLAPKDGYGYT
>TRBV2|.|TRBJ2-1
ASSAGRGHNEQF
>TRBV11-2|TRBD1|TRBJ1-4
ASRDSGGNEKLF
>TRBV7-9|TRBD2|TRBJ2-5
ASSFPGTSGREGVTQY
>TRBV13|TRBD1|TRBJ1-1
ASSLMSRAGGVTEAF
>TRBV5-1|.|TRBJ2-7
ASSLEGRAFYEQY
>TRBV4-3|.|TRBJ2-1
ASSQAAGGLAGAYNEQF
>TRBV14|.|TRBJ1-1
ASSQTQGTEAF
>TRBV10-3|.|TRBJ1-5
ASRQDLNQPQH
>TRBV9|.|TRBJ1-1
ASSVGRGVNTEAF
>TRBV7-3|.|TRBJ2-3
ASSPGTSTDTQY
>TRBV6-5|TRBD1|TRBJ2-7
ASSLRDSTTKY
>TRBV5-1|TRBD1|TRBJ1-1
ASSLQGDTEAF
>TRBV7-2|TRBD2|TRBJ2-1
ASTWSGGTGNEQF
>TRBV6-2/TRBV6-3|TRBD2|TRBJ2-7
ASSSLKTSGWSYEQY
>TRBV5-4|.|TRBJ2-3
ASSLAGGDTQY
>TRBV7-9|.|TRBJ2-6
ASREGNRREHSGANVLT
>TRBV3-1/TRBV3-2|TRBD1|TRBJ1-5
ASSQAGQGGNQPQH
>TRBV30|.|TRBJ2-1
AWSVLAAYEQF
>TRBV18|.|TRBJ1-5
ASSDISNQPQH